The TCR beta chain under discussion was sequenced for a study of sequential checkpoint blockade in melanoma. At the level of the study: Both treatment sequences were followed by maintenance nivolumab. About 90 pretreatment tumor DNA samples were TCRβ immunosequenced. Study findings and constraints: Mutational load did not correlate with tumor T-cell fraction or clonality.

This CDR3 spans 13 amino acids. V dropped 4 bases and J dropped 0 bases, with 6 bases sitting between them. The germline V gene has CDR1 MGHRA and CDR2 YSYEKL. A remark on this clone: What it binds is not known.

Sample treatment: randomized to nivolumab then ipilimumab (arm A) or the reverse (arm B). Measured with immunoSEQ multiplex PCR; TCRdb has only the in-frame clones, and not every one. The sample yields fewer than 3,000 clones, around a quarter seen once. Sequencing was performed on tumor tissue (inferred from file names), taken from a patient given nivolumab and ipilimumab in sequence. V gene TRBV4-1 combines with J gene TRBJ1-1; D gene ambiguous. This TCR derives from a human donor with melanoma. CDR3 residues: CASSPGVNTEAFF. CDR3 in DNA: TGCGCCAGCAGCCCCGGGGTGAACACTGAAGCTTTCTTT.